This T cell receptor beta chain was captured by sequencing in a study of blood T cell repertoires in COVID-19. The germline V gene encodes CDR1 SNHLY and CDR2 FYNNEI. V lost 7 bases to trimming and J lost 0 bases; unmatched junction nucleotides: 3. The length of the CDR3 is 14 residues. Clones were read by immunoSEQ multiplex PCR, and TCRdb kept only the in-frame ones, dropping some. Of roughly 25,000 clones in the sample, around 92% were seen once. This clone was seen a single time. Sequenced material: peripheral blood. The receptor comes from an older man with active COVID-19. The chain joins TRBV2 to TRBJ1-5; 7 bases align to TRBD1. As DNA, the CDR3 is TGTGCCAGCAAGGGACAGTATAGCAATCAGCCCCAGCATTTT. It codes for CASKGQYSNQPQHF.